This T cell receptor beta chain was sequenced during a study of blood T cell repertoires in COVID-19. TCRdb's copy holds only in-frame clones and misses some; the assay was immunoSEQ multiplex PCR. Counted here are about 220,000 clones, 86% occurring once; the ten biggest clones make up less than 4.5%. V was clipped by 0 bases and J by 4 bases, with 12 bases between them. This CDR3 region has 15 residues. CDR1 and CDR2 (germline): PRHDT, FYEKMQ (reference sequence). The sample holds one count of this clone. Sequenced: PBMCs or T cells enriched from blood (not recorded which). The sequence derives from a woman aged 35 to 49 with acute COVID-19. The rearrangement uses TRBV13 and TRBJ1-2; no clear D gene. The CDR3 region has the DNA TGTGCCAGCAGCTTAGGCCGGGCGGAGGTCTATGGCTACACCTTC. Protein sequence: CASSLGRAEVYGYTF.